Here is one TCR beta chain with its context. This sample was included in a study of shared clonotypes between healthy human individuals. Profiling relied on immunoSEQ multiplex PCR, and the TCRdb table lists in-frame clones only, not all of them. The table records over a million clones, around three quarters of them present only once. Germline CDR1 MGHRA, CDR2 YSYEKL. V lost 1 base, J lost 4 bases, and 14 bases lay in between. This CDR3 has 15 amino acids. This rearrangement joins TRBV4-1 to TRBJ2-7; possible D gene TRBD2, 6 bases. Material for sequencing was memory CD4+ T cells from PBMCs. The subset: CD45RA-negative fraction. The receptor's source is a man aged 18 to 30 in good health. Some clones in this sample may be carry-over from other donors' samples. DNA for the CDR3: TGCGCCAGCAGCCAAGTGGCCAGCGGGTTGTACGAGCAGTACTTC. Residues: CASSQVASGLYEQYF.